The next 11 T cell receptor beta chains were all read from a single sample in a study of blood T cell repertoires in COVID-19 (dated by TCRdb to 2018 to 2021). Library creation used the immunoSEQ multiplex PCR assay. Imported from immuneACCESS, the table was reduced by TCRdb to in-frame sequences with V and J called. These copies leave out some clones; in studies compared against another copy, an unresolved V gene accounts for under half, and the cause of the remainder is not known. Counted in this sample were some 130,000 clones; about four fifths of them appeared once. Of the sample, about 18% falls within the top ten clones. The sequencing sample was made of peripheral blood. The source is a man at least 80 years old with acute or convalescent COVID-19.

This clone showed up just a few times. The gene calls are TRBV7-8 and TRBJ1-4; weak D call: TRBD1 (5 bases). The CDR3 extends over 18 amino acids. Trimming took off 5 bases at V and 2 bases at J, with 21 bases between the two ends. Germline lookup yields CDR1 SGHVS and CDR2 FQNEAQ. The CDR3 region is CASSPASQVWHTNEKLFF. The CDR3 bases are TGTGCCAGCAGCCCAGCGTCACAGGTTTGGCACACTAATGAAAAACTGTTTTTT.

V usage is TRBV6-5 and J usage is TRBJ1-2; D uncertain. The CDR3 runs 12 residues. CDR1 is MNHEY, CDR2 SVGAGI, per germline. V lost 6 bases to trimming and J lost 3 bases, with 8 bases between them. The CDR3 DNA is TGTGCCAGCAGCGCTGGCCACTATGGCTACACCTTC. Protein product: CASSAGHYGYTF.

CDR3 in amino acids: CSASAADQPQHF. CDR3 DNA sequence: TGCAGTGCTAGTGCAGCGGATCAGCCCCAGCATTTT. The chain combines TRBV20-1 with TRBJ1-5; no clear D. Germline-derived CDR1 and CDR2 are DFQATT and SNEGSKA (reference sequence). The CDR3 covers 12 residues. V lost 3 bases to trimming and J lost 5 bases, with 8 bases between them.

The rearrangement joins TRBV6-5 to TRBJ1-4, with TRBD1 matching 8 bases. This CDR3 comprises 16 residues. After removal of 0 bases from V and 8 bases from J, the junction contained 8 bases not matched to a gene. From germline, CDR1 is MNHEY and CDR2 SVGAGI. The CDR3 DNA reads as TGTGCCAGCAGTTACTCACTACAGGGGGTCAGGGAAAAACTGTTTTTT. Its translation: CASSYSLQGVREKLFF.

This clone was seen many times. The chain has TRBV29-1 and TRBJ2-5, with unresolved D. CDR3 length: 11 amino acids. Between the trimmed V and J ends, which lost 6 bases and 1 base, there was a span of 6 bases. The germline CDR1 and CDR2 sequences are SQVTM and ANQGSEA. The DNA for the CDR3 is TGCAGCGTCCCTTTCCAAGAGACCCAGTACTTC. The encoded protein is CSVPFQETQYF. Full variable domain (outside the CDR3, taken from reference TRBV29-1 and TRBJ2-5): SAVISQKPSRDICQRGTSLTIQCQVDSQVTMMFWYRQQPGQSLTLIATANQGSEATYESGFVIDKFPISRPNLTFSTLTVSNMSPEDSSIYLCSVPFQETQYFGPGTRLLVL.

The genes are TRBV4-1 and TRBJ1-2, with D possibly TRBD1 on 6 matching bases. CDR1 is MGHRA and CDR2 is YSYEKL in the germline V gene. V shed 1 base and J shed 8 bases, with 14 bases lying between them. The CDR3 is 14 amino acids. CDR3 amino acids: CASSQAAGGGGYTF. Written as DNA, the CDR3 is TGCGCCAGCAGCCAAGCCGCGGGGGGCGGAGGCTACACCTTC.

The chain links TRBV24-1 to TRBJ1-5; 8 nucleotides match TRBD1. The germline V gene has CDR1 KGHDR and CDR2 SFDVKD. Losses at the gene ends were 1 base for V and 1 base for J; bases not matched to a gene: 5. The CDR3 runs to 17 residues. CDR3 nucleotides: TGTGCCACCAGTGATTTTTTGCCAGGGGGCAGCAATCAGCCCCAGCATTTT. This gives the protein CATSDFLPGGSNQPQHF.

This sequence joins TRBV7-3 and TRBJ2-2, with 13 bases matching TRBD2. V dropped 5 bases and J dropped 8; count of bases not matched to a gene: 5. The CDR3 consists of 15 residues. Germline values: CDR1 SGHTA, CDR2 FQGTGA. CDR3 sequence: CASSTGTSGTGELFF. The CDR3 DNA follows: TGTGCCAGCAGCACCGGGACTAGCGGGACTGGGGAGCTGTTTTTT. Full variable domain (missing parts from reference TRBV7-3 and TRBJ2-2): GAGVSQTPSNKVTEKGKYVELRCDPISGHTALYWYRQSLGQGPEFLIYFQGTGAADDSGLPNDRFFAVRPEGSVSTLKIQRTERGDSAVYLCASSTGTSGTGELFFGEGSRLTVL.

The V and J genes are TRBV4-1 and TRBJ2-7; 9 nucleotides line up with TRBD1. The CDR3 length is 15 residues. The V gene's germline CDR1 is MGHRA and CDR2 YSYEKL. J lost 2 bases, V lost 4 bases, and 6 bases had no gene match. This chain's CDR3 is CASSLERQGAYEQYF. In DNA form, the CDR3 reads TGCGCCAGCAGCCTAGAAAGACAGGGGGCCTACGAGCAGTACTTC.

The J gene is TRBJ2-7, the V gene TRBV18; TRBD1 agrees at 7 bases. The V gene's germline CDR1 is KGHSH and CDR2 LQKENI. The CDR3 runs 16 residues. Trimming removed 4 bases from V and 0 bases from J; junction bases left unmatched: 9. The CDR3: CASSQGQKTSSYEQYF. CDR3 in DNA: TGTGCCAGCTCACAGGGACAGAAAACTAGCTCCTACGAGCAGTACTTC.

The chain couples TRBV6-5 to TRBJ2-3, with D possibly being TRBD1 (5 bases). CDR3 length: 12 amino acids. Per germline, CDR1 MNHEY and CDR2 SVGAGI. The V end was cut by 10 bases, the J end by 6 bases, with 14 bases between. Here the CDR3 DNA reads TGTGCCACCACCCAAGGGGCCGATACGCAGTATTTT. Protein product: CATTQGADTQYF.